Presented here are 14 T cell receptor beta chains from one specimen sequenced in a study of cytomegalovirus exposure and HLA in healthy donors. Primers: 60 Vbeta forward and 13 Jbeta reverse. Produced via immunoSEQ multiplex PCR; TCRdb's table is partial and in-frame only. The sample lists about 120,000 clones; around 70% were seen once. The source material was PBMCs. These receptors were taken from a male donor in good health and CMV-seronegative.

There are a few counts of this clone. This sequence joins TRBV6-5 and TRBJ2-3, with D uncertain. Trimming pared 2 bases from V and 7 bases from J, leaving 10 bases between. Germline CDR1 reads MNHEY; CDR2 reads SVGAGI. The CDR3 covers 13 residues. The CDR3 protein is CASSYPGTNTQYF. In nucleotides, the CDR3 is TGTGCCAGCAGTTACCCGGGTACAAATACGCAGTATTTT.

This clone has just a few counts. This chain links TRBV10-3 with TRBJ1-2, with a weak D call TRBD1 (6 bases). Trimming pared 8 bases from V and 0 bases from J, leaving 10 bases between. Germline assignment: CDR1 ENHRY and CDR2 SYGVKD. This CDR3 is built from 13 residues. The CDR3 nucleotides are TGTGCCATCTTTGGACAGACTAACTATGGCTACACCTTC. Translating gives CAIFGQTNYGYTF.

This CDR3 reads CASSPQEGLSGNTIYF. CDR3 in DNA: TGTGCCAGCTCACCTCAGGAGGGACTCTCTGGAAACACCATATATTTT. The chain joins TRBV18 to TRBJ1-3; D perhaps matches TRBD1 (5 bases). The germline CDR1 and CDR2 sequences are KGHSH and LQKENI. V lost 3 bases to trimming and J lost 0 bases, with 12 bases between them. The CDR3 runs 16 residues.

Only one count was recorded for this clone. V and J are TRBV27 and TRBJ1-5, with 7 bases identical to TRBD1. CDR3 length: 13 residues. Trimming took 4 bases from V and 6 from J; bases not matched to a gene: 3. Germline loops: CDR1 MNHEY, CDR2 SMNVEV (reference sequence). The CDR3 coding sequence is TGTGCCAGCAGTTCCCGACAGGGTCAGCCCCAGCATTTT. As protein: CASSSRQGQPQHF.

The rearrangement links TRBV6-5 to TRBJ1-5; D gene unclear. This CDR3 has 14 residues. Trimming took 2 bases from V and 0 from J, leaving 5 bases between them. Germline V gene lookup returns CDR1 MNHEY and CDR2 SVGAGI. The CDR3 nucleotides read TGTGCCAGCAGTTACGCCGGTAGCAATCAGCCCCAGCATTTT. Translating it yields CASSYAGSNQPQHF.

The sample holds a few counts of this clone. This sequence joins TRBV4-1 and TRBJ1-2, with TRBD1 as a possible D gene (5 bases). Germline V lookup: CDR1 MGHRA, CDR2 YSYEKL. The CDR3 totals 15 residues. Trimming took 2 bases from V and 7 from J, leaving 17 bases between them. The CDR3 DNA is TGCGCCAGCAGCCAAAGGAGGGACGCTCAGGGTGGCTACACCTTC. Translation gives CASSQRRDAQGGYTF.

The chain is built from TRBV27 and TRBJ1-6; 7 bases agree with TRBD1. CDR1 and CDR2 (germline): MNHEY, SMNVEV (reference sequence). This CDR3 has 15 residues. V was clipped by 10 bases and J by 7 bases; unmatched bases: 13. The CDR3 here is CATSTRGRGNSPLHF. The CDR3 DNA is TGTGCCACCAGCACGAGGGGGCGCGGGAATTCACCCCTCCACTTT.

This chain joins TRBV4-3 and TRBJ1-4; tentative D call: TRBD1 (5 bases). The CDR3 length is 16 residues. With 4 bases removed from V and 3 bases from J, the gap between germline ends came to 15 bases. Germline CDR1 reads LGHNA; CDR2 reads YSLEER. The DNA of the CDR3 is TGCGCCAGCAGCCGTGTCGGAGGGGTATCTAATGAAAAACTGTTTTTT. It yields the protein CASSRVGGVSNEKLFF.

The genes are TRBV28 and TRBJ2-7; perhaps TRBD1 as D (6 bases). CDR3 length: 13 residues. The germline gives CDR1 MDHEN, CDR2 SYDVKM. The V gene lost 9 bases and the J gene lost 1 base, with 13 bases spanning the gap. The DNA for the CDR3 is TGTGCCAGTAGGAACACAGGGTCCTACGAGCAGTACTTC. This gives the protein CASRNTGSYEQYF.

The V and J genes are TRBV5-1 and TRBJ2-7; 12 bases map to TRBD2. This CDR3 contains 17 residues. Trimming cost V 0 bases and J 0 bases; bases outside gene matches: 4. Germline CDR1 and CDR2: SGHRS and YFSETQ. This CDR3 is CASSLGTSGRFSYEQYF. In DNA form, the CDR3 reads TGCGCCAGCAGCTTGGGTACTAGCGGGAGGTTCTCCTACGAGCAGTACTTC.

This clone was seen just once. In nucleotides, the CDR3 is TGTGCCAGCAGTGCCACAACTAGCAATGAGCAGTTCTTC. Translation: CASSATTSNEQFF. V is TRBV6-1 and J is TRBJ2-1; TRBD2 is a possible D gene (5 bases). Trimming shortened V by 4 bases and J by 6 bases, and 10 bases separated the two germline ends. Germline-derived CDR1 and CDR2 are MNHNS and SASEGT. CDR3 size: 13 residues.

The chain carries TRBV30 and TRBJ1-2, with 8 bases matching TRBD1. CDR1 is GTSNPN, CDR2 SVGIG, per germline (reference sequence). V lost 4 bases and J lost 3; bases outside the gene matches: 7. The CDR3 has 14 residues. CDR3 sequence (DNA): TGTGCCTGGATAGGGACAGGCGGCCACTATGGCTACACCTTC. It yields the protein CAWIGTGGHYGYTF.

The chain uses TRBV4-2 and TRBJ1-6, with TRBD1 matching over 9 bases. V was pared by 1 base and J by 9 bases, with 10 bases of the junction left unmatched. CDR1 and CDR2 from the germline V gene are LGHNA and YNFKEQ. The CDR3 consists of 17 residues. CDR3 DNA sequence: TGTGCCAGCAGCCAAGCCGCCGGACAGGGGAGGGCTTCACCCCTCCACTTT. Translation: CASSQAAGQGRASPLHF.

In the case of this clone: At one end the junction does not follow the germline gene, possibly because of a read error. The chain has TRBV28 and TRBJ1-3, with D tentatively TRBD1 (6 bases). The CDR3 extends over 16 amino acids. CDR1 is MDHEN, CDR2 SYDVKM, per germline. CDR3 residues: CASSSLGASSGSTIYF. CDR3 nucleotides: TGTGCCAGCAGTTCTCTGGGGGCAAGCTCTGGAAGCACCATATATTTT.